A single sample gave rise to the 8 T cell receptor beta chains below, sequenced in a study of T cells in localized non-small cell lung cancer (TCRdb year 2020). Libraries were made using the immunoSEQ multiplex PCR assay. TCRdb provides this immuneACCESS table in a form limited to in-frame rearrangements. Some clones are lacking; in checked studies, under half of them reflect an unresolved V gene, and why the rest are absent is not known. Here the sample has under 100,000 clones; more than 75% occur a single time. The ten largest make up 20% to 25% of the sample. Material: peripheral blood, obtained before any cancer treatment. The receptors come from a woman between 35 and 70 years old with stage I squamous cell lung carcinoma.

This clone showed up just once. The J gene is TRBJ2-1, the V gene TRBV4-1; D is perhaps TRBD1 (6 bases). The ends were cut back, 4 bases at V and 12 bases at J, with 16 bases in the middle. Germline V CDR1 and CDR2: MGHRA, YSYEKL. The CDR3 length is 13 residues. The CDR3 spells CASSPESRGVQFF. The CDR3 nucleotides read TGCGCCAGCAGCCCTGAGTCCAGGGGCGTGCAGTTCTTC.

This clone was detected once. An end of the junction differs from the germline gene, which may be a read error. The chain uses TRBV5-1 and TRBJ1-1; a weak D match, TRBD1 (5 bases). The CDR3 is 14 amino acids. From germline, CDR1 is SGHRS and CDR2 YFSETQ. The CDR3 DNA is TGCGCCAGCAGATTGGGGCAGGCGATCACTGAAGCTTTCTTT. It translates to CASRLGQAITEAFF.

In its sample, this clone was seen once. This chain joins TRBV19 and TRBJ1-6, with D maybe TRBD1 (6 bases). Germline V lookup: CDR1 LNHDA, CDR2 SQIVND (reference sequence). V lost 3 bases and J lost 0, with 9 bases in between. This CDR3 is built from 16 residues. The CDR3 region is CASSMGRGSYNSPLHF. The CDR3 nucleotides read TGTGCCAGTAGTATGGGCAGGGGCTCCTATAATTCACCCCTCCACTTT.

The chain employs TRBV9 and TRBJ1-1; 9 nucleotides align to TRBD1. The germline V gene encodes CDR1 SGDLS and CDR2 YYNGEE. V dropped 2 bases and J dropped 4; count of bases not matched to a gene: 6. The CDR3 is made up of 15 amino acids. This chain's CDR3 is CASSVLQGAPTEAFF. CDR3 DNA sequence: TGTGCCAGCAGCGTTTTACAGGGGGCGCCCACTGAAGCTTTCTTT.

CDR3 DNA sequence: TGTGCCAGCAACTTAGGACAGGGAAACTATGGCTACACCTTC. Its protein is CASNLGQGNYGYTF. The chain carries TRBV6-1 and TRBJ1-2, with TRBD1 identical over 8 bases. The CDR3 consists of 14 residues. Trimming removed 7 bases from V and 2 bases from J; junction bases left unmatched: 6. Germline values: CDR1 MNHNS, CDR2 SASEGT.

The chain is built from TRBV30 and TRBJ1-1; D ambiguous. V shed 8 bases and J shed 7 bases, with 17 bases lying between them. The germline CDR1 and CDR2 sequences are GTSNPN and SVGIG (reference sequence). This CDR3 has 12 amino acids. CDR3 in amino acids: CALSLLRLEAFF. The CDR3 DNA reads TGTGCCCTGAGTCTATTACGGCTTGAAGCTTTCTTT.

CDR3 in amino acids: CASSPRTGYSDTQYF. CDR3 sequence (DNA): TGTGCCAGCAGCCCAAGGACAGGGTATTCAGATACGCAGTATTTT. This sequence joins TRBV9 and TRBJ2-3; TRBD1 matches at 8 bases. V lost 4 bases to trimming and J lost 4 bases; unmatched junction nucleotides: 8. Germline assignment: CDR1 SGDLS and CDR2 YYNGEE. This CDR3 contains 15 residues. Based on the CDR3 plus reference TRBV9 and TRBJ2-3, the full variable domain is DSGVTQTPKHLITATGQRVTLRCSPRSGDLSVYWYQQSLDQGLQFLIQYYNGEERAKGNILERFSAQQFPDLHSELNLSSLELGDSALYFCASSPRTGYSDTQYFGPGTRLTVL.

V gene TRBV5-6 combines with J gene TRBJ1-5; D is possibly TRBD1 (5 bases). V shed 4 bases and J shed 9 bases, with 17 bases lying between them. The V gene's germline CDR1 is SGHDT and CDR2 YYEEEE. The CDR3 runs 14 residues. DNA for the CDR3: TGTGCCAGCAGCCACCAACGGGGGACGGGGCCCCAGCATTTT. Translated: CASSHQRGTGPQHF.